Listed here are 29 T cell receptor beta chains from one sample, sequenced in a study of T cell changes during pregnancy in multiple sclerosis. Assay used: immunoSEQ multiplex PCR; TCRdb lists only in-frame clones, some missing. The sample holds some 100,000 clones, more than 85% seen once. Material: peripheral blood, obtained in the second trimester of pregnancy. The source of these receptors is a female donor with multiple sclerosis, enrolled in a pregnancy study.

The genes are TRBV29-1 and TRBJ2-1; 7 bases fit TRBD1. The length of the CDR3 is 12 residues. Per the germline V gene, CDR1 is SQVTM and CDR2 is ANQGSEA. J lost 8 bases, V lost 1 base, and 2 bases had no gene match. The DNA of the CDR3 is TGCAGCGTTGAAGTAACAGGGGATGAGCAGTTCTTC. The encoded protein is CSVEVTGDEQFF.

The V gene is TRBV6-1, the J gene TRBJ1-3, with D hard to call. Germline CDR1 and CDR2: MNHNS and SASEGT. V dropped 2 bases and J dropped 2 bases, with 19 bases sitting between them. This CDR3 has 18 amino acids. CDR3 region: CASSERRFARPTGNTIYF. The DNA of the CDR3 is TGTGCCAGCAGTGAACGGAGGTTCGCCAGACCCACTGGAAACACCATATATTTT.

This clone was seen a single time. The genes are TRBV7-8 and TRBJ2-7, with TRBD2 identical over 7 bases. V trimming: 5 bases; J trimming: 7 bases; junction bases outside the gene matches: 5. The length of the CDR3 is 12 residues. Germline V gene sequence: CDR1 SGHVS, CDR2 FQNEAQ. Here the CDR3 DNA reads TGTGCCAGCAGCGCCGGGGGGAGGGAGCAGTACTTC. As protein: CASSAGGREQYF.

The gene calls are TRBV28 and TRBJ1-1; tentative D call: TRBD1 (5 bases). There are 15 residues in the CDR3. Trimming stripped 5 bases from V and 0 bases from J, with 13 bases between. In germline, CDR1 is MDHEN, CDR2 SYDVKM. The CDR3 nucleotides are TGTGCCAGCAGTCCCGCAGGGTTGGTGAACACTGAAGCTTTCTTT. Protein product: CASSPAGLVNTEAFF.

This CDR3 reads CASSLTSGNEQFF. CDR3 coding DNA: TGTGCCAGCAGCTTGACTAGTGGCAATGAGCAGTTCTTC. The gene calls are TRBV5-4 and TRBJ2-1; possibly TRBD2 for D (5 bases). The V gene lost 1 base and the J gene lost 6 bases, with 8 bases spanning the gap. The CDR3 runs 13 residues. Germline values: CDR1 SGHNT, CDR2 YYREEE (reference sequence).

The chain combines TRBV5-1 with TRBJ2-1, with 13 nucleotides matching TRBD2. This CDR3 contains 15 residues. Germline V gene lookup returns CDR1 SGHRS and CDR2 YFSETQ. V dropped 2 bases and J dropped 8; count of bases not matched to a gene: 4. In nucleotides, the CDR3 is TGCGCCAGCAGCTTCGGACTAGCGGGAGTCGATGAGCAGTTCTTC. It translates to CASSFGLAGVDEQFF.

The chain is built from TRBV30 and TRBJ1-4; possible D gene TRBD1, 5 bases. This CDR3 region has 14 residues. Trimming pared 0 bases from V and 7 bases from J, leaving 12 bases between. CDR1 is GTSNPN and CDR2 is SVGIG in the germline V gene (reference sequence). CDR3 residues: CAWSVRQGAEKLFF. CDR3 bases: TGTGCCTGGAGTGTACGCCAGGGTGCTGAAAAACTGTTTTTT.

This sequence joins TRBV19 and TRBJ2-3; TRBD2 aligns across 8 bases. Germline loops: CDR1 LNHDA, CDR2 SQIVND (reference sequence). J gave up 3 bases and V 1 base, and 3 bases lay outside the gene matches. The CDR3 runs 15 residues. In DNA, the CDR3 is TGTGCCAGTAGTATAGCGGGGGGGAGGACAGATACGCAGTATTTT. Translated: CASSIAGGRTDTQYF.

This sequence joins TRBV7-8 and TRBJ2-7; 8 bases are a match to TRBD1. Germline trimming cut 5 bases from V and 1 base from J; bases unmatched to any gene: 13. This CDR3 is 17 amino acids long. Germline V gene sequence: CDR1 SGHVS, CDR2 FQNEAQ. CDR3 sequence: CASSALAQGGLSYEQYF. The CDR3 DNA follows: TGTGCCAGCAGCGCCCTCGCACAGGGGGGCCTATCCTACGAGCAGTACTTC.

This clone was picked up one time. The gene calls are TRBV19 and TRBJ2-7, with 9 bases fitting TRBD2. The CDR3 is made up of 15 amino acids. CDR1 and CDR2 (germline): LNHDA, SQIVND (reference sequence). V lost 8 bases and J lost 4; bases outside the gene matches: 12. CDR3 nucleotides: TGTGCCAGTGCAAGGACTAGCGACTTAAGGTACGAGCAGTACTTC. Translated, it gives CASARTSDLRYEQYF.

J is TRBJ1-3 and V is TRBV27; tentative D call: TRBD1 (5 bases). CDR3 length: 15 amino acids. V was clipped by 6 bases and J by 0 bases, with 12 bases between them. CDR1 and CDR2 (germline): MNHEY, SMNVEV (reference sequence). In DNA form, the CDR3 reads TGTGCCAGCAGGCCCGGGGGGGGCTCTGGAAACACCATATATTTT. Translated, it gives CASRPGGGSGNTIYF.

The V gene is TRBV6-1, the J gene TRBJ2-7; D possibly corresponds to TRBD1 (5 bases). The CDR3 totals 14 residues. Germline loops: CDR1 MNHNS, CDR2 SASEGT. Trimming removed 7 bases at V and 2 bases at J, with 15 bases between. CDR3 coding DNA: TGTGCCAGCACCGACTGGGGCTTCACCTACGAGCAGTACTTC. It translates to CASTDWGFTYEQYF.

The J gene is TRBJ2-1, the V gene TRBV18; 12 bases agree with TRBD2. Germline trimming cut 3 bases from V and 5 bases from J; bases unmatched to any gene: 2. Germline CDR1 KGHSH, CDR2 LQKENI. The CDR3 is 15 residues long. CDR3 DNA: TGTGCCAGCTCACCGACTAGCGGGAGAAACAATGAGCAGTTCTTC. This encodes CASSPTSGRNNEQFF.

The chain combines TRBV11-1 with TRBJ1-1; D call uncertain. Trimming pared 5 bases from V and 3 bases from J, leaving 10 bases between. The CDR3 length is 13 residues. From germline, CDR1 is SGHAT and CDR2 FQDESV (reference sequence). In DNA, the CDR3 is TGTGCCAGCAGCCCACTCATGGACACTGAAGCTTTCTTT. Encoded protein: CASSPLMDTEAFF.

The rearrangement links TRBV2 to TRBJ2-1; the match to TRBD1 covers 10 bases. With 0 bases clipped from V and 1 base from J, the junction kept 9 bases outside the gene matches. The germline V gene encodes CDR1 SNHLY and CDR2 FYNNEI. The CDR3 runs to 19 residues. The CDR3 coding sequence is TGTGCCAGCAGTGAAGCGCTTGGGACAGGGGTCCCGTCCTACAATGAGCAGTTCTTC. Its protein product is CASSEALGTGVPSYNEQFF.

This chain connects TRBV11-2 to TRBJ1-1; 11 bases are a match to TRBD1. Germline V gives CDR1 SGHAT, CDR2 FQNNGV. This CDR3 comprises 14 residues. V lost 1 base and J lost 11; bases outside the gene matches: 6. CDR3 residues: CASSLGGTGGTAFF. The CDR3 DNA is TGTGCCAGCAGCTTAGGAGGGACAGGGGGTACGGCTTTCTTT.

V and J are TRBV28 and TRBJ2-1; 9 bases line up with TRBD2. Germline CDR1 and CDR2: MDHEN and SYDVKM. The J segment lost 4 bases and the V segment lost 3 bases, leaving 4 bases of the junction unmatched. CDR3 length: 15 amino acids. The CDR3 DNA is TGTGCCAGCAGTTTGAGGACTAGCGAGTACAATGAGCAGTTCTTC. This translates into CASSLRTSEYNEQFF.

The chain has TRBV5-6 and TRBJ1-1; maybe TRBD1 (5 bases). V was clipped by 3 bases and J by 6 bases, with 18 bases between them. The CDR3 has 15 residues. Germline CDR1 and CDR2: SGHDT and YYEEEE. CDR3 nucleotides: TGTGCCAGCAGCTCAATATTCCAGGGTTACCCTGAAGCTTTCTTT. This gives the protein CASSSIFQGYPEAFF.

J is TRBJ2-5 and V is TRBV15, with TRBD2 identical over 11 bases. Trimming cost V 0 bases and J 1 base; bases outside gene matches: 4. The CDR3 extends over 17 amino acids. Germline V gene lookup returns CDR1 LNHNV and CDR2 YYDKDF (reference sequence). CDR3 amino acids: CATSRDLAGGLQETQYF. Here the CDR3 DNA reads TGTGCCACCAGCAGAGATCTAGCGGGAGGACTCCAAGAGACCCAGTACTTC.

V gene TRBV13 combines with J gene TRBJ2-1; D gene ambiguous. Trimming left V 4 bases short and J 0 bases short, with 13 bases between. There are 16 residues in the CDR3. Germline V gene sequence: CDR1 PRHDT, CDR2 FYEKMQ (reference sequence). The CDR3 spells CASSSPTESSYNEQFF. For the CDR3, the DNA is TGTGCCAGCAGCTCGCCTACAGAGAGCTCCTACAATGAGCAGTTCTTC.

The chain joins TRBV11-2 to TRBJ2-3; TRBD2 aligns across 8 bases. J lost 6 bases, V lost 5 bases, and 10 bases had no gene match. Germline V gives CDR1 SGHAT, CDR2 FQNNGV. The CDR3 spans 15 residues. The CDR3 is CASSLTAGGWDTQYF. CDR3 sequence (DNA): TGTGCCAGCAGCCTTACGGCGGGGGGTTGGGATACGCAGTATTTT.

The count of this clone is one. The genes are TRBV11-3 and TRBJ2-1; D is perhaps TRBD1 (5 bases). The length of the CDR3 is 14 residues. The germline V gene has CDR1 SGHNT and CDR2 YENEEA. The V gene lost 4 bases and the J gene lost 7 bases, with 14 bases spanning the gap. CDR3 residues: CASSSSGPLNEQFF. The CDR3 bases are TGTGCCAGCAGCTCGTCAGGGCCGCTGAATGAGCAGTTCTTC.

The chain uses TRBV18 and TRBJ1-2; TRBD1 aligns across 9 bases. The CDR3 runs to 15 residues. Unmatched junction bases numbered 8, after V lost 3 bases and J lost 6 bases. Germline-derived CDR1 and CDR2 are KGHSH and LQKENI. The CDR3 here is CASSPRDRVLDGYTF. Here the CDR3 DNA reads TGTGCCAGCTCACCGAGGGACAGGGTTTTGGATGGCTACACCTTC.

The J gene is TRBJ1-4, the V gene TRBV2, with 7 bases aligning to TRBD1. The V segment lost 7 bases and the J segment 1 base; nucleotides outside the gene matches: 0. CDR3 size: 13 residues. Germline CDR1 SNHLY, CDR2 FYNNEI. CDR3 sequence (DNA): TGTGCCAGCACAGGGGGAACTAATGAAAAACTGTTTTTT. Protein: CASTGGTNEKLFF.

The count of this clone is one. The chain has TRBV5-1 and TRBJ2-3; 7 nucleotides match TRBD1. V gave up 0 bases and J gave up 4 bases; unmatched junction bases: 2. CDR3 length equals 14 residues. CDR1 is SGHRS and CDR2 is YFSETQ in the germline V gene. CDR3 protein: CASSLEGAPDTQYF. The CDR3, as DNA: TGCGCCAGCAGCTTGGAGGGGGCCCCAGATACGCAGTATTTT. The full variable domain, completed using reference TRBV5-1 and TRBJ2-3, is KAGVTQTPRYLIKTRGQQVTLSCSPISGHRSVSWYQQTPGQGLQFLFEYFSETQRNKGNFPGRFSGRQFSNSRSEMNVSTLELGDSALYLCASSLEGAPDTQYFGPGTRLTVL.

The rearrangement links TRBV28 to TRBJ2-2; D unresolved. The CDR3 runs to 13 residues. The V end lost 2 bases, the J end lost 5 bases, and 6 bases lay between the germline ends. In germline, CDR1 is MDHEN, CDR2 SYDVKM. The CDR3 here is CASSLPHTGELFF. CDR3 DNA sequence: TGTGCCAGCAGTTTACCACATACCGGGGAGCTGTTTTTT.

In DNA, the CDR3 is TGTGCCAGCAGCTTATCGGCAGGGAGGACGTACGAGCAGTACTTC. Protein product: CASSLSAGRTYEQYF. This sequence joins TRBV7-9 and TRBJ2-7; maybe TRBD2 (6 bases). The CDR3 consists of 15 residues. Trimming removed 2 bases at V and 4 bases at J, with 15 bases between. Per germline, CDR1 SEHNR and CDR2 FQNEAQ (reference sequence). The full variable domain, in which reference TRBV7-9 and TRBJ2-7 provide the parts outside the CDR3, is DTGVSQNPRHKITKRGQNVTFRCDPISEHNRLYWYRQTLGQGPEFLTYFQNEAQLEKSRLLSDRFSAERPKGSFSTLEIQRTEQGDSAMYLCASSLSAGRTYEQYFGPGTRLTVT.

The V and J genes are TRBV4-1 and TRBJ2-7; the match to TRBD2 covers 8 bases. With 3 bases clipped from V and 4 bases from J, the junction kept 2 bases outside the gene matches. This CDR3 spans 13 amino acids. CDR1 is MGHRA and CDR2 is YSYEKL in the germline V gene. The CDR3 reads CASSHGGGYEQYF. In DNA, the CDR3 is TGCGCCAGCAGCCACGGGGGGGGGTACGAGCAGTACTTC.

CDR3 coding DNA: TGTGCCAGCAGCTTATTGGGACTAGCGGGACCCACAGATACGCAGTATTTT. As protein: CASSLLGLAGPTDTQYF. This chain links TRBV7-3 with TRBJ2-3; TRBD2 matches at 13 bases. V trimming: 2 bases; J trimming: 2 bases; junction bases outside the gene matches: 4. The CDR3 extends over 17 amino acids. Germline CDR1 reads SGHTA; CDR2 reads FQGTGA. The variable domain in full, with the rest retrieved from reference TRBV7-3 and TRBJ2-3, is GAGVSQTPSNKVTEKGKYVELRCDPISGHTALYWYRQSLGQGPEFLIYFQGTGAADDSGLPNDRFFAVRPEGSVSTLKIQRTERGDSAVYLCASSLLGLAGPTDTQYFGPGTRLTVL.